This TCR beta chain was recorded in a study of blood T cell repertoires in COVID-19. Study in general: The origin of the acute and convalescent COVID-19 samples was the United States, Italy and Spain.

Germline loops: CDR1 LNHDA, CDR2 SQIVND (reference sequence). The ends lost 1 base at V and 5 bases at J; junction bases unmatched: 3. CDR3 length: 14 amino acids. The study recruited people aged about 18 to 89 years across some 23 US areas. Participants were placed into cohorts based on the clinical history they reported. In the authors' methods: The assay estimated nucleated cells by amplifying reference gene primers. TCRdb's table, derived via immunoSEQ multiplex PCR, lists solely in-frame clones and lacks some. The V and J calls and clone size come from that table; D and trimming were worked out from the DNA. In the table there are approximately 260,000 clones, about 87% of which are singletons.

Sequencing used PBMCs or T cells enriched from blood (not recorded which). The receptor was isolated from a woman aged 40 to 55 with acute COVID-19. The gene calls are TRBV19 and TRBJ1-1, with TRBD1 identical over 8 bases. The CDR3 region is CASSIGWTGTEAFF. CDR3 in DNA: TGTGCCAGTAGTATAGGTTGGACAGGGACTGAAGCTTTCTTT.